Detailed here is one T cell receptor (beta chain). Its antigen remains unidentified. Profiling relied on immunoSEQ multiplex PCR, and the TCRdb table lists in-frame clones only, not all of them. The sample lists around 160,000 clones, around 81% occurring once. This specimen comes from a study of cytomegalovirus exposure and HLA in healthy donors. Study results and limitations: The study designated around 150 TCR beta chains cytomegalovirus-associated.

This CDR3 is 16 amino acids long. Germline CDR1 and CDR2: LGHNA and YSLEER. Losses at the gene ends were 0 bases for V and 6 bases for J; bases not matched to a gene: 8. The chain uses TRBV4-3 and TRBJ2-1; 7 bases map to TRBD1. This receptor was taken from a man aged 30 to 39 in good health and CMV-seropositive. Sample: PBMCs. The CDR3 DNA reads TGCGCCAGCAGCCAAGATGGCCCCGGGACAGTCAATGAGCAGTTCTTC. This sequence encodes CASSQDGPGTVNEQFF.